This T cell receptor (beta chain) was profiled in a study of blood T cell repertoires in COVID-19 (dated by TCRdb to 2020 to 2022). For the study in its entirety: Samples from collaborators originated in the United States, Italy and Spain and spanned both the acute and convalescent phases of COVID-19. The material from the prospective study consisted of cDNA or gDNA derived from T cells, B-cell-depleted T cells, or PBMCs. Deeply sampled blood TCRbeta repertoires from subjects exposed to, actively infected with, or recovered from COVID-19 were included in the dataset. The repertoires were released in a freely available public database meant as a resource for research on the immune response to SARS-CoV-2. The samples were drawn from the first 160 participants of the ongoing ImmuneRACE study and from 1,200 or so subjects provided by 6 global collaborators. A de-identified subject ID, COVID-19 status, age in years and sex were almost always included in the sample metadata. HLA class I and class II types, where available, came from metadata supplied by the sample provider rather than from assay-based typing. Overall study results and their limits: The amount of clinical and demographic metadata varied by source and participant and was provided uncurated.

Each collaborating institution followed its own protocols to collect whole blood in K2EDTA tubes. For TCRbeta analysis, collaborators shipped samples as frozen whole blood, isolated PBMCs, or DNA extracted from either of those sample types. According to the germline V gene (reference sequence), CDR1 reads GTSNPN and CDR2 reads SVGIG. Measured from the cysteine to the phenylalanine, the CDR3 is 14 residues long. This entry keeps only the CDR3 DNA: 42 bases, framed from base 1. Germline trimming: 3 bases from V, 3 bases from J; junction bases outside gene matches: 0. Points on this clone: Its antigen target is currently unknown. The sample holds no much larger clone one base away, and base qualities are not on file.

The immunoSEQ Assay, a bias-controlled multiplex PCR, was used to amplify TCRbeta CDR3 regions from genomic DNA. Per the authors' processing: The number of nucleated cells in each sample was estimated from the amplification of reference gene primers within the assay. Sequence reads were collapsed and filtered to measure the absolute abundance of every unique TCRbeta CDR3 rearrangement. For each sample, productive Simpson clonality was calculated as the square root of Simpson's diversity index across productive rearrangements. In TCRdb, the immuneACCESS table is reduced to in-frame sequences with V and J assigned. These tables do not hold every clone; where another copy was compared, an unresolved V gene accounts for under half, and the others remain unexplained. V and J calls plus clone size are reproduced from that table; the DNA served to infer D and trimming. Across this sample there are roughly 69,000 clones, with approximately 87% seen only once. The biggest ten clones account for 4.4% of the sample.

Sequencing was performed on peripheral blood. The clonotype was recovered from a man over 45 with active COVID-19. This chain is built from TRBV30 and TRBJ2-5, with TRBD2 identical over 14 junction bases. The CDR3 protein: CAWRGLAGEETQYF. The sequenced DNA: TGTGCCTGGAGGGGACTAGCGGGAGAAGAGACCCAGTACTTC.